This TCR beta chain originates from a study of shared clonotypes between healthy human individuals. Study information: Each donor had three CD4 naive, three CD4 memory, two CD8 naive and one CD8 memory plate. Study outcomes and limitations: The sampled material consisted only of blood, and tissue repertoires are likely to differ. Clonotype sharing among donors was thought likely to change with sequencing depth.

CD8 cells regarded as naive lacked CD45RO, were positively chosen for CCR7, and omitted terminally differentiated effector memory CD45RA+ cells. The CDR3 is made up of 14 amino acids. The V and J ends lost 3 bases and 3 bases respectively, with 10 bases between them. CDR1 and CDR2 (germline): WNHNN, SYGVQD (reference sequence). This clone has a single count. No antigen is known for it. Genomic DNA (from each subset) was split evenly across several immunoSEQ plates. Clones were sequenced by immunoSEQ multiplex PCR, and TCRdb holds only the in-frame ones, with some missing. The table lists roughly 2 million clones, roughly 95% of them singletons.

The source material was naive CD8+ T cells sorted from blood. This rearrangement joins TRBV10-1 to TRBJ2-3; D not certain. The receptor's source is a man aged 18 to 35 in good health. CDR3 DNA sequence: TGCGCCAGCAGTGACTCCCTCATGACAGATACGCAGTATTTT. Its protein is CASSDSLMTDTQYF.